Listed here are 20 T cell receptor beta chains from one sample, sequenced in a study of identical twins. TCRdb called the 5' RACE reads again in MiXCR, with one record for every CDR3 protein. The sample holds about 240,000 distinct CDR3 sequences; over 9.5% are singletons and the top ten take about 4.1%. These data also formed part of another study, on yellow fever vaccine responses in identical twins.

The sequenced sample was memory (CD45RO+) T cells sorted from blood. All receptors derive from a woman between 18 and 29 years old in good health.

This clonotype was seen at least ten times. The rearrangement links TRBV2 to TRBJ1-1; TRBD1 is a possible D gene (6 bases). Trimming pared 5 bases from V and 1 base from J, leaving 14 bases between. There are 15 residues in the CDR3. The germline V gene encodes CDR1 SNHLY and CDR2 FYNNEI. For the CDR3, the DNA is TGTGCCAGCAGTACCCAGGGGCGGGCGAACACTGAAGCTTTCTTT. Residues: CASSTQGRANTEAFF.

The chain employs TRBV6-2 or TRBV6-3 and TRBJ2-1; maybe TRBD2 (6 bases). V lost 7 bases and J 0 bases, leaving 13 bases between the germline ends. The CDR3 runs 15 residues. CDR1 is MNHEY, CDR2 SVGEGT, per germline. CDR3 in DNA: TGTGCCAGCATCGGAGGGTTTAGCTCCTACAATGAGCAGTTCTTC. Its translation is CASIGGFSSYNEQFF.

The table lists this clonotype with a few counts. The rearrangement uses TRBV5-1 and TRBJ2-5, with 9 bases lining up with TRBD1. CDR3 length: 15 residues. After removal of 0 bases from V and 5 bases from J, the junction contained 5 bases not matched to a gene. CDR1 SGHRS and CDR2 YFSETQ come from the germline V gene. In nucleotides, the CDR3 is TGCGCCAGCAGCTTGGGGGGACAGGGTATGGAGACCCAGTACTTC. This sequence encodes CASSLGGQGMETQYF.

This clonotype came up a few times. V usage is TRBV7-2 and J usage is TRBJ2-7, with 7 bases matching TRBD2. V trimming: 5 bases; J trimming: 7 bases; junction bases outside the gene matches: 11. The germline CDR1 and CDR2 sequences are SGHTA and FQGNSA. This CDR3 has 14 residues. The CDR3 here is CASSRPGGLEEQYF. CDR3 in DNA: TGTGCCAGCAGCCGACCCGGGGGGTTGGAGGAGCAGTACTTC.

At least ten counts were recorded for this clonotype. The CDR3 sequence: CASSYDGSTDTQYF. The CDR3 region has the DNA TGTGCCAGCAGTTACGACGGAAGCACAGATACGCAGTATTTT. The genes are TRBV6-5 and TRBJ2-3; D uncertain. Germline CDR1 is MNHEY and CDR2 is SVGAGI. The CDR3 length is 14 residues. Trimming removed 2 bases from V and 0 bases from J, with 6 bases in between.

The V call is TRBV20-1, the J call TRBJ2-1, with 9 bases matching TRBD1. Germline V gene sequence: CDR1 DFQATT, CDR2 SNEGSKA (reference sequence). The CDR3 is 15 residues long. Trimming cost V 0 bases and J 7 bases; bases outside gene matches: 7. CDR3 nucleotides: TGCAGTGCTAGAGAGGGAAACAGGGGGCCTAATGAGCAGTTCTTC. Translating it yields CSAREGNRGPNEQFF.

The chain combines TRBV5-1 with TRBJ1-2, with a tentative D call TRBD1 (5 bases). The length of the CDR3 is 13 residues. CDR1 is SGHRS and CDR2 is YFSETQ in the germline V gene. V dropped 5 bases and J dropped 8 bases, with 16 bases sitting between them. The CDR3 sequence: CASSQDISGGYTF. The CDR3 DNA reads as TGCGCCAGCAGTCAGGACATCAGCGGCGGCTACACCTTC.

A few counts support this clonotype. The V call is TRBV20-1, the J call TRBJ2-1; 14 nucleotides match TRBD2. Losses at the gene ends were 4 bases for V and 0 bases for J; bases not matched to a gene: 14. CDR1 DFQATT and CDR2 SNEGSKA come from the germline V gene (reference sequence). There are 20 residues in the CDR3. CDR3 in DNA: TGCAGTGCTACGAGTCCCGGACTAGCGGGGGGTTATAGCTCCTACAATGAGCAGTTCTTC. Its protein product is CSATSPGLAGGYSSYNEQFF.

This clonotype was found a few times. This chain links TRBV11-1 with TRBJ2-7; D is possibly TRBD1 (6 bases). The CDR3 totals 14 residues. The V gene lost 4 bases and the J gene lost 5 bases, with 15 bases spanning the gap. CDR1 and CDR2 from the germline V gene are SGHAT and FQDESV (reference sequence). For the CDR3, the DNA is TGTGCCAGCAGCTCCTCCCAGGGGAACCACGAGCAGTACTTC. This sequence encodes CASSSSQGNHEQYF. Filled out from reference TRBV11-1 and TRBJ2-7, the complete variable domain reads EAEVAQSPRYKITEKSQAVAFWCDPISGHATLYWYRQILGQGPELLVQFQDESVVDDSQLPKDRFSAERLKGVDSTLKIQPAELGDSAMYLCASSSSQGNHEQYFGPGTRLTVT.

The table lists this clonotype with many counts. V is TRBV5-5 and J is TRBJ2-2, with a weak D call TRBD2 (5 bases). V shed 0 bases and J shed 5 bases, with 14 bases lying between them. The CDR3 has 16 residues. Germline V gene lookup returns CDR1 SGHKS and CDR2 YYEKEE (reference sequence). CDR3: CASSLGSGRRTGELFF. In nucleotides, the CDR3 is TGTGCCAGCAGCTTGGGATCGGGAAGGAGGACCGGGGAGCTGTTTTTT.

This clonotype was observed many times. The rearrangement joins TRBV12-3 or TRBV12-4 to TRBJ2-4; 11 nucleotides line up with TRBD2. The CDR3 contains 20 residues. V gave up 5 bases and J gave up 0 bases; unmatched junction bases: 15. The CDR3 sequence is CASSKTLAGAGNLAKNIQYF. The CDR3 bases are TGTGCCAGCAGTAAAACACTAGCGGGGGCGGGGAATCTAGCCAAAAACATTCAGTACTTC.

This clonotype was recorded at least ten times. The rearrangement uses TRBV12-3 or TRBV12-4 and TRBJ1-6; D might be TRBD1 (5 bases). Trimming shortened V by 5 bases and J by 4 bases, and 15 bases separated the two germline ends. This CDR3 is 16 amino acids long. The CDR3 region has the DNA TGTGCCAGCAGTCCGGGGGGTAGATCTTATAATTCACCCCTCCACTTT. The encoded protein is CASSPGGRSYNSPLHF.

This clonotype was observed a few times. The V gene is TRBV2, the J gene TRBJ1-5; maybe TRBD1 (5 bases). V was cut by 4 bases and J by 2 bases, with 9 bases left in between. Germline V gives CDR1 SNHLY, CDR2 FYNNEI. The CDR3 length is 14 residues. CDR3 DNA: TGTGCCAGCAGTGGGGGGTGGGGCAATCAGCCCCAGCATTTT. Protein sequence: CASSGGWGNQPQHF.

Many counts were recorded for this clonotype. The V gene is TRBV20-1, the J gene TRBJ1-3; D is uncertain. The V and J ends lost 1 base and 11 bases respectively, with 15 bases between them. The CDR3 runs 13 residues. Germline V gene sequence: CDR1 DFQATT, CDR2 SNEGSKA (reference sequence). CDR3 nucleotide sequence: TGCAGTGCTAGAGCAGGACTCCCGGAGGCCATATATTTT. Protein sequence: CSARAGLPEAIYF.

This clonotype came up once. This sequence joins TRBV20-1 and TRBJ2-5, with TRBD1 matching 10 bases. Germline assignment: CDR1 DFQATT and CDR2 SNEGSKA (reference sequence). The CDR3 runs 14 residues. The J segment lost 3 bases and the V segment lost 3 bases, leaving 4 bases of the junction unmatched. The CDR3 bases are TGCAGTGCTAGTCGCGGGACAGGGGAAGAGACCCAGTACTTC. This translates into CSASRGTGEETQYF.

This clonotype was counted many times. The V and J genes are TRBV4-2 and TRBJ1-4, with D hard to call. The ends were cut back, 1 base at V and 0 bases at J, with 15 bases in the middle. Per germline, CDR1 LGHNA and CDR2 YNFKEQ. The CDR3 length is 18 residues. The CDR3 reads CASSQVSARGSTNEKLFF. Written as DNA, the CDR3 is TGTGCCAGCAGCCAAGTGTCAGCTCGAGGTTCAACTAATGAAAAACTGTTTTTT.

In its sample, this clonotype was seen a few times. This chain joins TRBV7-2 and TRBJ2-2; TRBD2 matches at 7 bases. Germline V gene sequence: CDR1 SGHTA, CDR2 FQGNSA. Trimming removed 1 base from V and 1 base from J; junction bases left unmatched: 6. The CDR3 consists of 17 residues. CDR3 sequence: CASSLVVSSGNTGELFF. CDR3 bases: TGTGCCAGCAGCTTAGTAGTTTCTAGCGGGAACACCGGGGAGCTGTTTTTT.

This clonotype was observed many times. The gene calls are TRBV10-3 and TRBJ2-3; TRBD2 agrees at 7 bases. Germline assignment: CDR1 ENHRY and CDR2 SYGVKD. The CDR3 covers 18 residues. V was clipped by 0 bases and J by 2 bases; unmatched bases: 11. CDR3 region: CAISESRPSSGNTDTQYF. The CDR3 DNA sequence: TGTGCCATCAGTGAGTCGAGACCGTCTAGCGGAAACACAGATACGCAGTATTTT.

The count of this clonotype is one. This sequence joins TRBV27 and TRBJ1-2; D not certain. The CDR3 covers 14 residues. V shed 2 bases and J shed 4 bases, with 11 bases lying between them. The germline V gene has CDR1 MNHEY and CDR2 SMNVEV (reference sequence). In DNA, the CDR3 is TGTGCCAGCAGTTTAAGAGCAGGAGGCTATGGCTACACCTTC. It codes for CASSLRAGGYGYTF.

In its sample, this clonotype was seen a few times. The chain recombines TRBV5-1 with TRBJ2-1; unclear D gene. The CDR3 is 15 residues long. Trimming took 2 bases from V and 1 from J, leaving 10 bases between them. The germline V gene has CDR1 SGHRS and CDR2 YFSETQ. The CDR3 region has the DNA TGCGCCAGCAGCTTTCGGACGGATTCCTACAATGAGCAGTTCTTC. This sequence encodes CASSFRTDSYNEQFF.